The 4 T cell receptor beta chains below come from one sample, sequenced in a study of beta chain features in type 1 diabetes. Expressed TCRB transcripts were sequenced because the entire RNA isolate underwent reverse transcription. Measured with immunoSEQ multiplex PCR; TCRdb has only the in-frame clones, and not every one. The profile covers hundreds of thousands of clones, with 10% to 15% appearing a single time and 0.017% taken by the ten largest. Sequenced sample: naive CD4+ T cells from blood. These receptors were taken from a man aged 18 to 35 in good health.

The chain combines TRBV5-1 with TRBJ2-7, with D tentatively TRBD1 (5 bases). The germline V gene encodes CDR1 SGHRS and CDR2 YFSETQ. Trimming pared 0 bases from V and 1 base from J, leaving 17 bases between. CDR3 length equals 17 residues. The CDR3: CASSLGLRRAESYEQYF. Here the CDR3 DNA reads TGCGCCAGCAGCTTGGGGCTACGCAGGGCCGAATCCTACGAGCAGTACTTC. Combining the CDR3 with reference TRBV5-1 and TRBJ2-7 gives the whole variable domain KAGVTQTPRYLIKTRGQQVTLSCSPISGHRSVSWYQQTPGQGLQFLFEYFSETQRNKGNFPGRFSGRQFSNSRSEMNVSTLELGDSALYLCASSLGLRRAESYEQYFGPGTRLTVT.

The J gene is TRBJ2-7, the V gene TRBV5-4; D unclear. The CDR3 contains 15 residues. The V end was cut by 0 bases, the J end by 3 bases, with 13 bases between. Germline V CDR1 and CDR2: SGHNT, YYREEE (reference sequence). The DNA of the CDR3 is TGTGCCAGCAGCTTGGCCCGCTCAGGAAGCTACGAGCAGTACTTC. Its translation is CASSLARSGSYEQYF.

V is TRBV7-9 and J is TRBJ2-6; D is unclear. Germline V gene lookup returns CDR1 SEHNR and CDR2 FQNEAQ (reference sequence). The CDR3 extends over 18 amino acids. Trimming removed 0 bases at V and 0 bases at J, with 12 bases between. The CDR3 reads CASSLALTAASGANVLTF. In nucleotides, the CDR3 is TGTGCCAGCAGCTTAGCGCTCACAGCCGCCTCTGGGGCCAACGTCCTGACTTTC.

Only a few counts were recorded for this clone. The chain combines TRBV28 with TRBJ1-5, with D maybe TRBD1 (6 bases). The length of the CDR3 is 15 residues. Germline V CDR1 and CDR2: MDHEN, SYDVKM. Trimming took off 1 base at V and 4 bases at J, with 11 bases between the two ends. The CDR3 region is CASSLFRGGNQPQHF. CDR3 nucleotide sequence: TGTGCCAGCAGTTTATTCAGGGGAGGGAATCAGCCCCAGCATTTT. Using reference TRBV28 and TRBJ1-5 for the parts outside the CDR3, the full variable domain is DVKVTQSSRYLVKRTGEKVFLECVQDMDHENMFWYRQDPGLGLRLIYFSYDVKMKEKGDIPEGYSVSREKKERFSLILESASTNQTSMYLCASSLFRGGNQPQHFGDGTRLSIL.